One sample yielded the 25 T cell receptor beta chains listed below, sequenced in a study of shared clonotypes between healthy human individuals. The table came from immunoSEQ multiplex PCR; TCRdb's copy has only in-frame clones and leaves some out. Of more than 2,000,000 clones listed, 85% to 95% are singletons. What was sequenced was naive CD4+ T cells sorted from blood. Subset reported: CD45RA+ positively selected. These receptors came from a man between 18 and 35 years old in good health.

A word on this clone: The same CDR3 also results from other DNA sequences found in this sample. The chain carries TRBV6-5 and TRBJ1-2; TRBD1 is a possible D gene (5 bases). Per germline, CDR1 MNHEY and CDR2 SVGAGI. This CDR3 region has 14 residues. V gave up 3 bases and J gave up 4 bases, with 12 bases separating them. In DNA, the CDR3 is TGTGCCAGCAGTTATGGGACCGGACTCTATGGCTACACCTTC. Its protein is CASSYGTGLYGYTF.

The rearrangement uses TRBV5-4 and TRBJ2-7; D not certain. Germline CDR1 SGHNT, CDR2 YYREEE (reference sequence). V was pared by 0 bases and J by 5 bases, with 9 bases between. The CDR3 loop spans 13 amino acids. CDR3 bases: TGTGCCAGCAGCTTGGCAGGTTACGACGAGCAGTACTTC. It specifies CASSLAGYDEQYF.

The J gene is TRBJ1-4, the V gene TRBV5-1, with D perhaps matching TRBD1 (6 bases). Germline V gene data show CDR1 as SGHRS and CDR2 as YFSETQ. The CDR3 covers 15 residues. Between the trimmed V and J ends, which lost 4 bases and 3 bases, there was a span of 13 bases. This chain's CDR3 is CASSPRRGANEKLFF. DNA for the CDR3: TGCGCCAGCAGCCCCAGGAGGGGGGCTAATGAAAAACTGTTTTTT.

This rearrangement joins TRBV5-1 to TRBJ1-4; 8 nucleotides line up with TRBD1. This CDR3 region has 15 residues. CDR1 is SGHRS and CDR2 is YFSETQ in the germline V gene. J was trimmed by 4 bases and V by 5 bases; bases with no gene match: 7. CDR3: CASSHPGQGNEKLFF. DNA for the CDR3: TGCGCCAGCAGTCATCCCGGACAGGGTAATGAAAAACTGTTTTTT.

The chain uses TRBV19 and TRBJ1-5, with a tentative D call TRBD1 (5 bases). Trimming removed 6 bases at V and 3 bases at J, with 12 bases between. Germline-derived CDR1 and CDR2 are LNHDA and SQIVND (reference sequence). The CDR3 loop spans 14 amino acids. The CDR3 bases are TGTGCCAGTAGCACCCGGGACCTCAATCAGCCCCAGCATTTT. This sequence encodes CASSTRDLNQPQHF.

Turning to this clone: Other nucleotide sequences in the sample specify the same CDR3. This chain links TRBV6-5 with TRBJ2-3, with 7 bases fitting TRBD2. Per the germline V gene, CDR1 is MNHEY and CDR2 is SVGAGI. J lost 1 base, V lost 8 bases, and 3 bases had no gene match. The CDR3 spans 13 residues. CDR3 in DNA: TGTGCCAGCCGACGGGGGGGCACAGATACGCAGTATTTT. Its protein is CASRRGGTDTQYF.

The V gene is TRBV4-1, the J gene TRBJ2-2; 10 nucleotides line up with TRBD2. J lost 0 bases, V lost 6 bases, and 7 bases had no gene match. The germline CDR1 and CDR2 sequences are MGHRA and YSYEKL. CDR3 size: 17 residues. The CDR3 DNA reads as TGCGCCAGCAGGGAACTAGCGGGGAGTACGAACACCGGGGAGCTGTTTTTT. Protein product: CASRELAGSTNTGELFF.

The table lists this clone with a count of one. The chain couples TRBV13 to TRBJ1-2; D is undetermined. CDR3 size: 13 residues. Trimming took 0 bases from V and 4 from J, leaving 6 bases between them. Germline V gene lookup returns CDR1 PRHDT and CDR2 FYEKMQ (reference sequence). The CDR3 nucleotides read TGTGCCAGCAGCTTAGGCCAGAGCTATGGCTACACCTTC. Its protein product is CASSLGQSYGYTF.

This clone was found once. This rearrangement joins TRBV30 to TRBJ1-3; D perhaps matches TRBD1 (6 bases). The CDR3 covers 13 residues. V dropped 2 bases and J dropped 6 bases, with 11 bases sitting between them. Germline assignment: CDR1 GTSNPN and CDR2 SVGIG (reference sequence). Here the CDR3 reads CAWSIDRINTIYF. The CDR3 nucleotides read TGTGCCTGGAGTATAGACAGGATAAACACCATATATTTT.

J is TRBJ2-2 and V is TRBV13, with D possibly matching TRBD2 (5 bases). Germline loops: CDR1 PRHDT, CDR2 FYEKMQ (reference sequence). The CDR3 has 17 amino acids. V lost 5 bases and J 6 bases, leaving 22 bases between the germline ends. The CDR3 region is CASSGERSGFGPGELFF. The CDR3 region has the DNA TGTGCCAGCAGCGGGGAGAGGTCGGGTTTTGGGCCCGGGGAGCTGTTTTTT.

The rearrangement links TRBV10-3 to TRBJ1-1; TRBD1 aligns across 11 bases. In germline, CDR1 is ENHRY, CDR2 SYGVKD. The CDR3 sequence is 14 residues long. Trimming at V came to 2 bases and at J to 11 bases, leaving 7 bases not matched to a gene. This chain's CDR3 is CAISEGQGASGAFF. DNA for the CDR3: TGTGCCATCAGTGAGGGACAGGGGGCGAGTGGGGCTTTCTTT.

This CDR3 is CASGPAVNQPQHF. The CDR3 DNA reads TGTGCCAGCGGACCTGCCGTCAATCAGCCCCAGCATTTT. V usage is TRBV6-6 and J usage is TRBJ1-5; no firm D call. The CDR3 sequence is 13 residues long. Looked up from germline, CDR1 is MNHNY and CDR2 is SVGAGI (reference sequence). The V end lost 8 bases, the J end lost 3 bases, and 11 bases lay between the germline ends.

V gene TRBV5-1 combines with J gene TRBJ2-4; 11 nucleotides align to TRBD1. This CDR3 comprises 17 residues. The germline CDR1 and CDR2 sequences are SGHRS and YFSETQ. Unmatched junction bases numbered 9, after V lost 4 bases and J lost 3 bases. DNA for the CDR3: TGCGCCAGCAGCCGCGGACAGGGGGCACCGGTCAAAAACATTCAGTACTTC. As protein: CASSRGQGAPVKNIQYF.

The rearrangement joins TRBV6-1 to TRBJ1-6, with D perhaps TRBD1 (5 bases). CDR1 is MNHNS and CDR2 is SASEGT in the germline V gene. This CDR3 is built from 15 residues. Trimming shortened V by 4 bases and J by 7 bases, and 14 bases separated the two germline ends. In DNA form, the CDR3 reads TGTGCCAGCAGTGTGCTGGGGGTTTGGAATTCACCCCTCCACTTT. Protein product: CASSVLGVWNSPLHF.

The chain links TRBV11-2 to TRBJ2-4; D is ambiguous. The CDR3 extends over 14 amino acids. CDR1 and CDR2 from the germline V gene are SGHAT and FQNNGV. V was clipped by 3 bases and J by 0 bases, with 6 bases between them. The CDR3 sequence: CASSFGLAKNIQYF. The CDR3 region has the DNA TGTGCCAGCAGCTTTGGCCTAGCCAAAAACATTCAGTACTTC.

The J gene is TRBJ1-1, the V gene TRBV4-1, with TRBD1 matching over 9 bases. Germline trimming cut 4 bases from V and 4 bases from J; bases unmatched to any gene: 7. The CDR3 contains 15 residues. Germline CDR1 reads MGHRA; CDR2 reads YSYEKL. The CDR3 reads CASSLFSTGGTEAFF. The CDR3 DNA reads as TGCGCCAGCAGCCTATTCTCGACAGGGGGCACTGAAGCTTTCTTT.

The chain links TRBV11-2 to TRBJ2-2; D perhaps matches TRBD2 (6 bases). Germline V gene sequence: CDR1 SGHAT, CDR2 FQNNGV. V was clipped by 3 bases and J by 12 bases, with 23 bases between them. The CDR3 is made up of 16 amino acids. CDR3 amino acids: CASSFSGAGPSMKLFF. The CDR3, as DNA: TGTGCCAGCAGCTTCTCCGGTGCGGGACCATCTATGAAGCTGTTTTTT.

This sequence joins TRBV29-1 and TRBJ2-3; the match to TRBD2 covers 10 bases. The CDR3 sequence is 17 residues long. Trimming took 8 bases from V and 2 from J; bases not matched to a gene: 16. Per germline, CDR1 SQVTM and CDR2 ANQGSEA. In DNA form, the CDR3 reads TGCAGCACAAACTCCGGGGCTAGCGGGGGTTTCACAGATACGCAGTATTTT. Protein: CSTNSGASGGFTDTQYF.

The J gene is TRBJ1-2, the V gene TRBV5-6, with 8 bases aligning to TRBD1. Germline loops: CDR1 SGHDT, CDR2 YYEEEE. CDR3 length: 14 residues. The V and J ends lost 1 base and 4 bases, in that order; junction bases with no gene match: 3. In DNA, the CDR3 is TGTGCCAGCAGCTTGACAGGGGGAGTCTATGGCTACACCTTC. This gives the protein CASSLTGGVYGYTF. Variable domain in full (rest from reference TRBV5-6 and TRBJ1-2): DAGVTQSPTHLIKTRGQQVTLRCSPKSGHDTVSWYQQALGQGPQFIFQYYEEEERQRGNFPDRFSGHQFPNYSSELNVNALLLGDSALYLCASSLTGGVYGYTFGSGTRLTVV.

The V gene is TRBV28, the J gene TRBJ1-6; 9 bases map to TRBD1. The ends lost 2 bases at V and 9 bases at J; junction bases unmatched: 5. The CDR3 extends over 15 amino acids. Germline V gene lookup returns CDR1 MDHEN and CDR2 SYDVKM. CDR3 bases: TGTGCCAGCAGTTTACCCGGACAGGGGAGTTCACCCCTCCACTTT. It is translated as CASSLPGQGSSPLHF.

Comment on this clone: Within the sample, other DNA sequences also encode this same CDR3. The chain carries TRBV30 and TRBJ2-3; TRBD1 matches at 7 bases. From germline, CDR1 is GTSNPN and CDR2 SVGIG (reference sequence). The CDR3 is made up of 12 amino acids. The junction had 1 base not matched to a gene; V was cut back by 5 bases and J by 2 bases. For the CDR3, the DNA is TGTGCCTGGGACAGGGTCACAGATACGCAGTATTTT. It is translated as CAWDRVTDTQYF.

The chain has TRBV27 and TRBJ2-1; TRBD2 agrees at 9 bases. The germline V gene has CDR1 MNHEY and CDR2 SMNVEV (reference sequence). J was trimmed by 8 bases and V by 0 bases; bases with no gene match: 8. The CDR3 has 16 residues. The CDR3 reads CASSLSAGGGDYEQFF. The CDR3 DNA reads TGTGCCAGCAGTTTATCAGCAGGCGGGGGGGATTATGAGCAGTTCTTC.

This clone was seen once. V usage is TRBV7-2 and J usage is TRBJ2-1, with TRBD2 as a possible D gene (7 bases). The CDR3 runs 17 residues. CDR1 SGHTA and CDR2 FQGNSA come from the germline V gene. V dropped 2 bases and J dropped 5 bases, with 19 bases sitting between them. DNA of the CDR3: TGTGCCAGCAGCTTATATGCGGTCGGGGGGCCCCACAATGAGCAGTTCTTC. As protein: CASSLYAVGGPHNEQFF.

This chain uses TRBV28 with TRBJ1-2; D might be TRBD1 (6 bases). The CDR3 length is 15 residues. V was pared by 4 bases and J by 4 bases, with 16 bases between. The germline gives CDR1 MDHEN, CDR2 SYDVKM. DNA for the CDR3: TGTGCCAGCAGTTGGTACAGGGATCTCTCCTATGGCTACACCTTC. Residues: CASSWYRDLSYGYTF.

Worth noting for this clone: Other nucleotide sequences in the sample specify the same CDR3. This sequence joins TRBV2 and TRBJ2-7; unclear D gene. The CDR3 is 12 residues long. V was trimmed by 4 bases and J by 3 bases, leaving 7 bases between them. Germline loops: CDR1 SNHLY, CDR2 FYNNEI. CDR3 loop: CASSGGSYEQYF. The CDR3 DNA reads as TGTGCCAGCAGTGGGGGAAGCTACGAGCAGTACTTC. Supplemented by reference TRBV2 and TRBJ2-7, the full variable domain reads EPEVTQTPSHQVTQMGQEVILRCVPISNHLYFYWYRQILGQKVEFLVSFYNNEISEKSEIFDDQFSVERPDGSNFTLKIRSTKLEDSAMYFCASSGGSYEQYFGPGTRLTVT.